The 23 T cell receptor beta chains given below trace back to one sample, sequenced in a study of Graves' ophthalmopathy and Graves' hyperthyroidism. RNA transcripts served as template for amplifying TCR beta CDR3 sequences. First-round RT-PCR with HTBI primers preceded a second-round multiplex PCR. Each CDR3 protein gets one entry after TCRdb re-called the multiplex PCR reads with MiXCR. The sample yields about 740,000 distinct CDR3 sequences, roughly 41% seen once. Material for sequencing was peripheral blood. Receptors originate from an adult man with Graves' ophthalmopathy.

V and J are TRBV7-2 and TRBJ2-5; 8 bases map to TRBD1. The CDR3 loop spans 15 amino acids. The trim removed 4 bases at V and 5 bases at J, leaving 9 bases unmatched. Germline CDR1 SGHTA, CDR2 FQGNSA. As DNA, the CDR3 is TGTGCCAGCAGCTCGAGGTCACAGGGGGGTGAGACCCAGTACTTC. The encoded protein is CASSSRSQGGETQYF.

This clonotype was recorded many times. The chain has TRBV29-1 and TRBJ2-5; D gene uncertain. CDR3 size: 12 residues. Trimming cost V 7 bases and J 5 bases, with 14 bases left between them. Germline CDR1 is SQVTM and CDR2 is ANQGSEA. The CDR3 loop reads CSGGRMGETQYF. Here the CDR3 DNA reads TGCAGCGGGGGTCGAATGGGGGAGACCCAGTACTTC.

This clonotype was detected only a few times. This chain connects TRBV12-3 or TRBV12-4 to TRBJ2-7; TRBD2 aligns across 13 bases. The CDR3 is 15 residues long. The junction had 5 bases not matched to a gene; V was cut back by 5 bases and J by 4 bases. This chain's CDR3 is CASSPMTSGRYEQYF. DNA of the CDR3: TGTGCCAGCAGTCCAATGACTAGCGGGAGGTACGAGCAGTACTTC.

In its sample, this clonotype was seen a few times. This rearrangement joins TRBV6-6 to TRBJ1-2; D is uncertain. The CDR3 spans 14 residues. Trimming cost V 6 bases and J 8 bases, with 19 bases left between them. Germline V gene sequence: CDR1 MNHNY, CDR2 SVGAGI (reference sequence). The CDR3 sequence: CASRTEEKARGYTF. CDR3 coding DNA: TGTGCCAGCAGAACTGAAGAGAAGGCAAGGGGCTACACCTTC.

The rearrangement uses TRBV20-1 and TRBJ2-5; perhaps TRBD1 as D (7 bases). There are 15 residues in the CDR3. Looked up from germline, CDR1 is DFQATT and CDR2 is SNEGSKA (reference sequence). Trimming cost V 0 bases and J 4 bases, with 15 bases left between them. CDR3 bases: TGCAGTGCTAGAGATTTTTCAGGGGGGATAGAGACCCAGTACTTC. It yields the protein CSARDFSGGIETQYF.

This clonotype was observed a few times. A read error is possible here, since a much larger clone lies one base away. The gene calls are TRBV2 and TRBJ1-5; 8 positions match TRBD1. CDR1 is SNHLY and CDR2 is FYNNEI in the germline V gene. V lost 6 bases and J lost 5; bases outside the gene matches: 6. The CDR3 consists of 14 residues. CDR3 in amino acids: CASSDKTGDQPQHF. The DNA for the CDR3 is TGTGCCAGCAGCGACAAGACAGGGGATCAGCCCCAGCATTTT.

Notes on this clonotype: A read error may be the cause here, since a much bigger clone is one base away. The chain is built from TRBV7-9 and TRBJ2-7; TRBD2 matches at 12 bases. This CDR3 contains 12 residues. V was clipped by 6 bases and J by 6 bases; unmatched bases: 0. In germline, CDR1 is SEHNR, CDR2 FQNEAQ (reference sequence). CDR3 nucleotides: TGTGCCAGCAGGACTAGCGGGAGCGAGCAGTACTTC. Its protein product is CASRTSGSEQYF.

This clonotype turned up a few times. This sequence joins TRBV2 and TRBJ2-7, with 7 nucleotides matching TRBD1. V shed 6 bases and J 2 bases; nucleotides not matched to a gene: 7. This CDR3 is 14 amino acids long. The germline V gene encodes CDR1 SNHLY and CDR2 FYNNEI. The CDR3 DNA is TGTGCCAGCAGCCGACCGGGACAGACCTACGAGCAGTACTTC. It translates to CASSRPGQTYEQYF.

J is TRBJ1-1 and V is TRBV19; tentative D call: TRBD1 (6 bases). The CDR3 is 12 amino acids. Trimming took 11 bases from V and 7 from J, leaving 17 bases between them. CDR1 is LNHDA, CDR2 SQIVND, per germline (reference sequence). The CDR3 reads CAGMGFRGEAFF. CDR3 coding DNA: TGTGCCGGTATGGGGTTCAGGGGTGAAGCTTTCTTT.

The CDR3, as DNA: TGTGCCACCAGCAGAAAAGGCCTTAGCGGGGGGGCTACCGGGGAGCTGTTTTTT. It codes for CATSRKGLSGGATGELFF. The chain couples TRBV15 to TRBJ2-2; TRBD2 aligns across 11 bases. Germline trimming cut 2 bases from V and 5 bases from J; bases unmatched to any gene: 10. Germline V gene sequence: CDR1 LNHNV, CDR2 YYDKDF (reference sequence). The CDR3 has 18 amino acids. The full variable domain, its missing parts supplied by reference TRBV15 and TRBJ2-2, is DAMVIQNPRYQVTQFGKPVTLSCSQTLNHNVMYWYQQKSSQAPKLLFHYYDKDFNNEADTPDNFQSRRPNTSFCFLDIRSPGLGDTAMYLCATSRKGLSGGATGELFFGEGSRLTVL.

This chain uses TRBV25-1 with TRBJ1-1; maybe TRBD1 (6 bases). The V end was cut by 4 bases, the J end by 3 bases, with 21 bases between. The germline CDR1 and CDR2 sequences are MGHDK and SYGVNS. This CDR3 region has 17 residues. The CDR3 loop is CASSARDQGRGDTEAFF. CDR3 DNA: TGTGCCAGCAGTGCTAGAGATCAGGGGCGCGGCGACACTGAAGCTTTCTTT.

The V call is TRBV24-1, the J call TRBJ2-5; D call uncertain. The CDR3 is 13 amino acids. Trimming took 9 bases from V and 2 from J, leaving 12 bases between them. Germline V gene data show CDR1 as KGHDR and CDR2 as SFDVKD. DNA for the CDR3: TGTGCCACCGGCCCTGGGCGTCAAGAGACCCAGTACTTC. Residues: CATGPGRQETQYF.

This clonotype was detected ten times or more. The V gene is TRBV11-2, the J gene TRBJ1-4; tentative D call: TRBD1 (5 bases). Germline loops: CDR1 SGHAT, CDR2 FQNNGV. This CDR3 region has 13 residues. Trimming left V 5 bases short and J 4 bases short, with 8 bases between. This CDR3 is CASSPGINEKLFF. The CDR3 coding sequence is TGTGCCAGCAGCCCAGGGATTAATGAAAAACTGTTTTTT.

Ten or more counts support this clonotype. The chain is built from TRBV10-3 and TRBJ1-1; 8 positions agree with TRBD1. The trim removed 0 bases at V and 1 base at J, leaving 1 base unmatched. The CDR3 runs 15 residues. Germline CDR1 is ENHRY and CDR2 is SYGVKD. The CDR3 nucleotides are TGTGCCATCAGTGAGTCGACAGGGGCGAACACTGAAGCTTTCTTT. It encodes CAISESTGANTEAFF.

A note on this clonotype: A much larger clone lies a single base off, so this may be a read error. The V call is TRBV7-8, the J call TRBJ1-6; D call uncertain. The length of the CDR3 is 15 residues. Germline V CDR1 and CDR2: SGHVS, FQNEAQ. V dropped 2 bases and J dropped 9 bases, with 14 bases sitting between them. CDR3 amino acids: CASSLFILGGSPLHF. CDR3 nucleotides: TGTGCCAGCAGCTTATTCATACTAGGCGGTTCACCCCTCCACTTT. Full variable domain (rest looked up from reference TRBV7-8 and TRBJ1-6): GAGVSQSPRYKVAKRGQDVALRCDPISGHVSLFWYQQALGQGPEFLTYFQNEAQLDKSGLPSDRFFAERPEGSVSTLKIQRTQQEDSAVYLCASSLFILGGSPLHFGNGTRLTVT.

There are many counts of this clonotype. The V call is TRBV29-1, the J call TRBJ1-6; the D gene is possibly TRBD1 (5 bases). This CDR3 spans 13 amino acids. CDR1 is SQVTM and CDR2 is ANQGSEA in the germline V gene. The V end lost 6 bases, the J end lost 8 bases, and 14 bases lay between the germline ends. CDR3 DNA sequence: TGCAGCGTGCGACAGACAACCGATTCACCCCTCCACTTT. It yields the protein CSVRQTTDSPLHF. The whole variable domain, remainder taken from reference TRBV29-1 and TRBJ1-6, is SAVISQKPSRDICQRGTSLTIQCQVDSQVTMMFWYRQQPGQSLTLIATANQGSEATYESGFVIDKFPISRPNLTFSTLTVSNMSPEDSSIYLCSVRQTTDSPLHFGNGTRLTVT.

This clonotype appeared many times. The chain links TRBV7-9 to TRBJ1-4; tentatively, D is TRBD1 (5 bases). The CDR3 has 15 amino acids. The V end was cut by 3 bases, the J end by 13 bases, with 21 bases between. Germline V gene sequence: CDR1 SEHNR, CDR2 FQNEAQ (reference sequence). The DNA for the CDR3 is TGTGCCAGCAGCTTTGGGGCGGGTAGTGGTACGAGACTGTTTTTT. This gives the protein CASSFGAGSGTRLFF.

This clonotype turned up a few times. The J gene is TRBJ2-2, the V gene TRBV7-9; 7 nucleotides agree with TRBD2. The CDR3 sequence is 18 residues long. Germline values: CDR1 SEHNR, CDR2 FQNEAQ (reference sequence). Losses at the gene ends were 5 bases for V and 0 bases for J; bases not matched to a gene: 12. The DNA for the CDR3 is TGTGCCAGCAGCCCAAAACCAACCGGGACTACGAACACCGGGGAGCTGTTTTTT. It yields the protein CASSPKPTGTTNTGELFF.

This clonotype was recorded many times. This chain uses TRBV20-1 with TRBJ2-7; 12 positions agree with TRBD2. CDR3 length equals 15 residues. Germline CDR1 reads DFQATT; CDR2 reads SNEGSKA (reference sequence). After removal of 3 bases from V and 2 bases from J, the junction contained 5 bases not matched to a gene. The CDR3 loop is CSARGTSGQPYEQYF. The CDR3 region has the DNA TGCAGTGCTAGGGGGACTAGCGGGCAACCCTACGAGCAGTACTTC.

This clonotype was picked up a small number of times. The CDR3 loop reads CAWAGQARTEAFF. CDR3 sequence (DNA): TGTGCCTGGGCTGGACAGGCAAGAACTGAAGCTTTCTTT. The chain uses TRBV30 and TRBJ1-1; 7 positions agree with TRBD1. Germline values: CDR1 GTSNPN, CDR2 SVGIG (reference sequence). There are 13 residues in the CDR3. V lost 5 bases to trimming and J lost 5 bases; unmatched junction nucleotides: 8.

This clonotype was counted a few times. The V call is TRBV20-1, the J call TRBJ1-6, with D perhaps matching TRBD1 (6 bases). The CDR3 contains 15 residues. Germline V CDR1 and CDR2: DFQATT, SNEGSKA (reference sequence). V was clipped by 3 bases and J by 4 bases, with 13 bases between them. CDR3 in DNA: TGCAGTGCTAGCGTGGGGGGGCTATATAATTCACCCCTCCACTTT. Translated, it gives CSASVGGLYNSPLHF.

This clonotype occurred many times. This chain links TRBV29-1 with TRBJ2-7; D gene uncertain. V lost 5 bases and J 0 bases, leaving 8 bases between the germline ends. From germline, CDR1 is SQVTM and CDR2 ANQGSEA. The CDR3 is 12 residues long. This CDR3 reads CSVLDLSYEQYF. The DNA for the CDR3 is TGCAGCGTTTTGGATCTCTCCTACGAGCAGTACTTC.

This clonotype showed up many times. The chain employs TRBV15 and TRBJ2-7, with TRBD1 matching over 7 bases. This CDR3 is 13 amino acids long. Trimming cost V 6 bases and J 5 bases; bases outside gene matches: 7. From germline, CDR1 is LNHNV and CDR2 YYDKDF (reference sequence). This chain's CDR3 is CATRRQGENEQYF. CDR3 in DNA: TGTGCCACCAGGCGGCAGGGGGAGAACGAGCAGTACTTC. The variable domain in full, completed from reference TRBV15 and TRBJ2-7, reads DAMVIQNPRYQVTQFGKPVTLSCSQTLNHNVMYWYQQKSSQAPKLLFHYYDKDFNNEADTPDNFQSRRPNTSFCFLDIRSPGLGDTAMYLCATRRQGENEQYFGPGTRLTVT.